This T cell receptor (beta chain) was recorded in a study of blood T cell repertoires in COVID-19. V was cut by 5 bases and J by 4 bases, with 13 bases left in between. Germline-derived CDR1 and CDR2 are SGHTA and FQGNSA. The CDR3 is 14 residues long. Original analysis: Counts of nucleated cells, estimated from reference gene primer amplification, were obtained. Generated by immunoSEQ multiplex PCR, the TCRdb table keeps only in-frame clones and is missing some. The V and J calls and clone size come from that table; D and trimming were worked out from the DNA. The sample lists about 120,000 clones; just under 80% were seen once.

Sequencing was carried out using peripheral blood. The chain employs TRBV7-2 and TRBJ2-3, with a tentative D call TRBD2 (6 bases). The TCR sequence derives from a man in his sixties with active or convalescent COVID-19. The CDR3 region is CASSRSRRADTQYF. CDR3 DNA sequence: TGTGCCAGCAGCCGCAGTCGGAGGGCAGATACGCAGTATTTT. Together with reference TRBV7-2 and TRBJ2-3, the CDR3 gives the full variable domain: GAGVSQSPSNKVTEKGKDVELRCDPISGHTALYWYRQSLGQGLEFLIYFQGNSAPDKSGLPSDRFSAERTGGSVSTLTIQRTQQEDSAVYLCASSRSRRADTQYFGPGTRLTVL.